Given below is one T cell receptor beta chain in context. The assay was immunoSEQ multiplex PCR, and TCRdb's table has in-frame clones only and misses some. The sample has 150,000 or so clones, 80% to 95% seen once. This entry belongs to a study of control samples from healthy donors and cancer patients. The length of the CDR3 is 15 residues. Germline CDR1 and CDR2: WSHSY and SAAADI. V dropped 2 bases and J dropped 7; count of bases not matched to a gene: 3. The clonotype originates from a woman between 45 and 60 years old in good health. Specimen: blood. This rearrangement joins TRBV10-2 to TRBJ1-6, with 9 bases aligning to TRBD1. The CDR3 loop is CASSERQGENSPLHF. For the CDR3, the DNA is TGCGCCAGCAGTGAGAGACAGGGGGAAAATTCACCCCTCCACTTT.